The TCR beta chain described here comes from a study of CD8+CD57+ T cells in acquired aplastic anemia. Whole-study results and caveats: Patients had about 31 CD8+ CDR3 sequences in common with controls (the shared set). Statistical testing detected no significant gap in CD8+ Simpson's diversity between patients and controls.

In the case of this clonotype: Its specificity is unknown.

The CDR3 length is 13 residues. Germline CDR1 reads LNHDA; CDR2 reads SQIVND (reference sequence). The V and J ends lost 3 bases and 3 bases respectively, with 8 bases between them. Profiles of TCR beta VDJ and CDR3 were generated from a genomic DNA template. Each CDR3 protein is one row after TCRdb ran MiXCR on the reads. There are hundreds of thousands of distinct CDR3 sequences in the sample; around 33% occur only once, and 0.7% to 1% lies in the top ten. The sequenced patients had an expansion of CD8+CD57+ cells seen by flow cytometry. Every patient had severe acquired aplastic anemia. The source material was sorted CD4+, CD8+, or CD8+CD57+ T cells (not recorded which) from PBMCs. This clonotype was sampled from a human donor with aplastic anemia. This chain connects TRBV19 to TRBJ1-1; unclear D gene. The CDR3 DNA sequence: TGTGCCAGTAGTATCTGGCCGGACACTGAAGCTTTCTTT. This codes for CASSIWPDTEAFF.